This TCR beta chain was observed in a study of regulatory T cells in long-lasting Graves disease. The sample holds many counts of this clonotype. Indicated time point: persistent/refractory GD, antithyroid drugs over 5 years with positive TRAb. With RNA extracted from PBMCs as input, the TCR library was made. iRepertoire HTBI primers and Arm-PCR of CDR3 regions built TCR beta libraries. How the authors handled the data: The identification of 62 TRBV and approximately 13 TRBJ segments was made across samples. TCRdb analysed the multiplex PCR reads with MiXCR anew, one entry per CDR3 protein. The V and J calls here are based on TCRdb, not the publication. The sample shows about 470,000 distinct CDR3 sequences, about 22% of them seen only once. The starting material was peripheral blood mononuclear cells (PBMCs), obtained when the disease was refractory, from a patient treated with antithyroid drugs. The sequence was obtained from a female donor with Graves disease.

DNA for the CDR3: TGTGCCAGCAGTTCCGACAGGGACACTTCCTACGAGCAGTACTTC. The encoded protein is CASSSDRDTSYEQYF. This rearrangement joins TRBV28 to TRBJ2-7; 7 positions match TRBD1. CDR1 MDHEN and CDR2 SYDVKM come from the germline V gene. Trimming took 4 bases from V and 1 from J; bases not matched to a gene: 7. CDR3 length equals 15 residues.